The 22 T cell receptor beta chains below come from one sample, sequenced in a study of blood T cell repertoires in COVID-19 (dated by TCRdb to 2018 to 2020). The method behind the library was the immunoSEQ multiplex PCR assay. TCRdb holds this immuneACCESS table with in-frame rearrangements only. Some clones are missing; in checked studies, unresolved V genes explain under half, and the rest has no known cause. Recorded for this sample are 200,000 to 250,000 clones; 87% of them occurred a single time. Of the sample, approximately 2.8% is held by the ten largest clones. The sample taken for sequencing was PBMCs or T cells enriched from blood (not recorded which). Receptors were obtained from a woman aged 25 to 39 with acute COVID-19.

This chain connects TRBV5-5 to TRBJ2-7; TRBD2 might be the D (5 bases). Germline-derived CDR1 and CDR2 are SGHKS and YYEKEE (reference sequence). The CDR3 sequence is 15 residues long. Trimming left V 4 bases short and J 6 bases short, with 20 bases between. The CDR3 region has the DNA TGTGCCAGCAGCGCCCAGAGGGCCCTATACTCCGAGCAGTACTTC. It encodes CASSAQRALYSEQYF. The entire variable domain, with the rest obtained from reference TRBV5-5 and TRBJ2-7, is as follows: DAGVTQSPTHLIKTRGQQVTLRCSPISGHKSVSWYQQVLGQGPQFIFQYYEKEERGRGNFPDRFSARQFPNYSSELNVNALLLGDSALYLCASSAQRALYSEQYFGPGTRLTVT.

The V gene is TRBV6-5, the J gene TRBJ2-7, with a weak D call TRBD2 (5 bases). CDR1 is MNHEY and CDR2 is SVGAGI in the germline V gene. The germline V and J ends were trimmed by 7 bases and 3 bases, with 10 bases remaining between them. CDR3 length: 12 amino acids. In DNA, the CDR3 is TGTGCCAGCACCGGGGTTGGCTACGAGCAGTACTTC. This codes for CASTGVGYEQYF.

The V call is TRBV5-1, the J call TRBJ1-2; 7 bases agree with TRBD1. The CDR3 is 15 residues long. Looked up from germline, CDR1 is SGHRS and CDR2 is YFSETQ. V shed 0 bases, J shed 9 bases, and the junction held 11 bases outside the gene matches. The CDR3 is CASSLGTGDASRYTF. CDR3 sequence (DNA): TGCGCCAGCAGCTTGGGAACAGGGGACGCTTCTCGCTACACCTTC. The full variable domain, rest sourced from reference TRBV5-1 and TRBJ1-2, is KAGVTQTPRYLIKTRGQQVTLSCSPISGHRSVSWYQQTPGQGLQFLFEYFSETQRNKGNFPGRFSGRQFSNSRSEMNVSTLELGDSALYLCASSLGTGDASRYTFGSGTRLTVV.

The chain is built from TRBV6-5 and TRBJ1-1; D is unresolved. The CDR3 has 13 residues. The germline gives CDR1 MNHEY, CDR2 SVGAGI. Trimming took off 5 bases at V and 6 bases at J, with 13 bases between the two ends. The CDR3 spells CASSITKRSEAFF. The CDR3 bases are TGTGCCAGCAGTATAACTAAGCGATCTGAAGCTTTCTTT.

The chain combines TRBV14 with TRBJ1-2; 7 bases are shared with TRBD1. Germline CDR1 is SGHDN and CDR2 is FVKESK. CDR3 size: 13 residues. The junction had 3 bases not matched to a gene; V was cut back by 4 bases and J by 4 bases. CDR3 in amino acids: CASSPWTGYGYTF. Here the CDR3 DNA reads TGTGCCAGCAGCCCTTGGACAGGCTATGGCTACACCTTC.

The chain has TRBV28 and TRBJ1-1; D remains ambiguous. CDR1 MDHEN and CDR2 SYDVKM come from the germline V gene. The ends were cut back, 8 bases at V and 1 base at J, with 14 bases in the middle. The CDR3 has 14 residues. The DNA of the CDR3 is TGTGCCAGCCTATTTCGCGCGGGGAACACTGAAGCTTTCTTT. It translates to CASLFRAGNTEAFF.

CDR3 in DNA: TGTGCCAGCTCACCATACGCTATCGGGACAGGCACCTACGAGCAGTACTTC. Translation: CASSPYAIGTGTYEQYF. The chain couples TRBV18 to TRBJ2-7, with TRBD1 identical over 8 bases. J lost 2 bases, V lost 2 bases, and 11 bases had no gene match. The CDR3 is made up of 17 amino acids. Germline CDR1 and CDR2: KGHSH and LQKENI.

This CDR3 reads CASSLAQDGNTIYF. CDR3 nucleotides: TGTGCCAGCAGCTTAGCGCAGGATGGAAACACCATATATTTT. This chain joins TRBV7-2 and TRBJ1-3; D remains ambiguous. Trimming cost V 0 bases and J 3 bases, with 6 bases left between them. Germline V gene lookup returns CDR1 SGHTA and CDR2 FQGNSA. This CDR3 is 14 amino acids long.

J is TRBJ1-2 and V is TRBV5-6; 8 bases align to TRBD1. CDR3 length: 18 amino acids. V was pared by 1 base and J by 2 bases, with 13 bases of the junction left unmatched. Germline assignment: CDR1 SGHDT and CDR2 YYEEEE. CDR3 residues: CASSLIPTRDRINYGYTF. The CDR3 DNA reads as TGTGCCAGCAGCTTGATTCCAACTCGGGACAGGATCAACTATGGCTACACCTTC.

The chain uses TRBV29-1 and TRBJ2-5, with D possibly matching TRBD1 (5 bases). V lost 3 bases and J 2 bases, leaving 10 bases between the germline ends. CDR3 size: 13 residues. The germline CDR1 and CDR2 sequences are SQVTM and ANQGSEA. CDR3 protein: CSVDRVGQETQYF. The CDR3 DNA follows: TGCAGCGTTGACAGGGTGGGTCAAGAGACCCAGTACTTC.

The chain couples TRBV5-1 to TRBJ2-1; 8 bases agree with TRBD1. This CDR3 contains 15 residues. The V and J ends lost 2 bases and 3 bases, in that order; junction bases with no gene match: 4. Germline CDR1 reads SGHRS; CDR2 reads YFSETQ. The CDR3 DNA sequence: TGCGCCAGCAGCTTCGGGGACAGGATCTACAATGAGCAGTTCTTC. This translates into CASSFGDRIYNEQFF.

The V and J genes are TRBV21-1 and TRBJ1-4; the D call of TRBD1 is as the table states it, not checked on the DNA. TRBV21-1 is tagged as a pseudogene. The CDR3 contains 16 residues. In nucleotides, the CDR3 is TGTGCCATGACAGGGTTTGATATTTCGGGAAATGAAAAACTGTTTTTT. Encoded protein: CAMTGFDISGNEKLFF.

The rearrangement joins TRBV5-1 to TRBJ2-7; 7 nucleotides line up with TRBD1. CDR1 is SGHRS, CDR2 YFSETQ, per germline. V dropped 4 bases and J dropped 2; count of bases not matched to a gene: 12. This CDR3 has 16 amino acids. CDR3 sequence: CASSATTGIGAYEQYF. The CDR3 DNA sequence: TGCGCCAGCAGCGCCACGACAGGGATTGGAGCCTACGAGCAGTACTTC.

The chain is built from TRBV29-1 and TRBJ2-3, with TRBD2 as a possible D gene (6 bases). The CDR3 covers 12 residues. Germline CDR1 and CDR2: SQVTM and ANQGSEA. Trimming shortened V by 7 bases and J by 6 bases, and 14 bases separated the two germline ends. The CDR3 nucleotides are TGCAGCGCCAGGGCGGGGTCGGATACGCAGTATTTT. As protein: CSARAGSDTQYF.

This sequence joins TRBV5-1 and TRBJ2-3; tentative D call: TRBD2 (5 bases). The CDR3 is made up of 15 amino acids. Germline V gene lookup returns CDR1 SGHRS and CDR2 YFSETQ. V shed 6 bases and J shed 4 bases, with 18 bases lying between them. The CDR3 here is CASTTEGATSDTQYF. The CDR3 DNA reads TGCGCCAGCACCACCGAGGGCGCTACCTCAGATACGCAGTATTTT.

This clone was picked up one time. In nucleotides, the CDR3 is TGCGCCAGCAGCTTGAGGATCCAGGGGGGAGGCGGCACTGAAGCTTTCTTT. It is translated as CASSLRIQGGGGTEAFF. The chain carries TRBV5-1 and TRBJ1-1, with 7 nucleotides matching TRBD1. The V segment lost 1 base and the J segment 4 bases; nucleotides outside the gene matches: 13. Germline V CDR1 and CDR2: SGHRS, YFSETQ. CDR3 length: 17 amino acids.

The chain links TRBV3-1 (or the pseudogene TRBV3-2) to TRBJ2-2; 10 bases match TRBD1. Germline CDR1 LGHDT, CDR2 YNNKEL (reference sequence). V gave up 1 base and J gave up 8 bases; unmatched junction bases: 7. This CDR3 comprises 16 residues. In DNA, the CDR3 is TGTGCCAGCAGCCAAGCGGACAGGGGGGGCTCGGGGGAGCTGTTTTTT. This sequence encodes CASSQADRGGSGELFF.

The chain joins TRBV19 to TRBJ1-5; 8 nucleotides line up with TRBD1. CDR1 is LNHDA, CDR2 SQIVND, per germline (reference sequence). Germline trimming cut 7 bases from V and 6 bases from J; bases unmatched to any gene: 8. CDR3 length: 14 residues. Written as DNA, the CDR3 is TGTGCCAGTATAGCGACAGGGGTGAGTCAGCCCCAGCATTTT. Protein sequence: CASIATGVSQPQHF.

The J gene is TRBJ2-7, the V gene TRBV27; 9 nucleotides match TRBD1. J gave up 3 bases and V 8 bases, and 2 bases lay outside the gene matches. Germline lookup yields CDR1 MNHEY and CDR2 SMNVEV (reference sequence). CDR3 size: 12 residues. CDR3 in DNA: TGTGCCAGCGGGACAGGGAACTACGAGCAGTACTTC. This gives the protein CASGTGNYEQYF.

The CDR3 region is CASSSLRQGLSYEQYF. The CDR3 DNA reads TGTGCCAGCAGCTCTTTACGACAGGGATTATCCTACGAGCAGTACTTC. The chain couples TRBV7-6 to TRBJ2-7; TRBD1 matches 7 bases. The trim removed 4 bases at V and 1 base at J, leaving 10 bases unmatched. The CDR3 consists of 16 residues. The germline V gene has CDR1 SGHVS and CDR2 FNYEAQ.

J is TRBJ2-5 and V is TRBV24-1; TRBD1 agrees at 8 bases. Germline trimming cut 7 bases from V and 3 bases from J; bases unmatched to any gene: 3. In germline, CDR1 is KGHDR, CDR2 SFDVKD. This CDR3 contains 13 residues. The CDR3 region has the DNA TGTGCCACCAGAGCGACAGGGGAAGAGACCCAGTACTTC. Translating it yields CATRATGEETQYF.

The rearrangement links TRBV5-1 to TRBJ1-3; D remains unclear. This CDR3 is 14 amino acids long. The V gene's germline CDR1 is SGHRS and CDR2 YFSETQ. V shed 0 bases and J shed 4 bases, with 8 bases lying between them. CDR3 in DNA: TGCGCCAGCAGCTTGGATGGCTGGGGAAACACCATATATTTT. Translating gives CASSLDGWGNTIYF. Together with reference TRBV5-1 and TRBJ1-3, the CDR3 gives the full variable domain: KAGVTQTPRYLIKTRGQQVTLSCSPISGHRSVSWYQQTPGQGLQFLFEYFSETQRNKGNFPGRFSGRQFSNSRSEMNVSTLELGDSALYLCASSLDGWGNTIYFGEGSWLTVV.